The rows below give T cell receptor beta chains drawn from one sample of a study of relationships among human T cell subsets. TCRdb itself ran the multiplex PCR reads through MiXCR, one entry per CDR3 protein. The sample lists around 14,000 distinct CDR3 sequences; about three fifths were seen once. Sequencing was done on a sample of total T cells sorted from blood. The origin of the receptors is a man aged 40-49 years in good health. Both conserved end residues are part of each CDR3. Each record gives: clone size, J gene, V gene, D gene, CDR3 protein, CDR3 DNA. D genes are given only for firm matches. Part of the rows lack a size; the others show once, few, many or a class for expanded clones.

>-|TRBJ2-7|TRBV2|-
CASREIKDAEQYF
TGTGCCAGCAGGGAAATCAAGGACGCCGAGCAGTACTTC
>once|TRBJ1-1|TRBV10-3|-
CAILGGTEAFF
TGTGCCATCTTGGGTGGAACTGAAGCTTTCTTT
>-|TRBJ2-7|TRBV5-1|-
CASSDGQSSYEQYF
TGCGCCAGCAGCGACGGACAGAGCTCCTACGAGCAGTACTTC
>-|TRBJ2-3|TRBV20-1|-
CSARADMTDTQYF
TGCAGTGCTAGGGCGGACATGACAGATACGCAGTATTTT
>-|TRBJ1-5|TRBV6-6|TRBD1
CASSYGVDRGNQPQHF
TGTGCCAGCAGTTACGGGGTAGACAGGGGCAATCAGCCCCAGCATTTT
>-|TRBJ2-1|TRBV11-3|TRBD1
CASSVSGTGNVYEQFF
TGTGCCAGCAGCGTCTCCGGGACAGGGAATGTTTATGAGCAGTTCTTC
>-|TRBJ2-7|TRBV28|-
CASSLSLGLGAQYF
TGTGCCAGCAGCCTGTCTTTGGGGCTAGGGGCACAGTACTTC
>-|TRBJ2-7|TRBV11-2|-
CASSLRGAATSNEQYF
TGTGCCAGCAGCTTACGGGGGGCAGCCACATCCAACGAGCAGTACTTC
>-|TRBJ2-3|TRBV11-2|-
CASSLDRNTDTQYF
TGTGCCAGCAGCTTAGACAGGAACACAGATACGCAGTATTTT
>-|TRBJ2-7|TRBV7-6|-
CASSQTRDRPYEQYF
TGTGCCAGCAGCCAGACGCGGGACAGACCCTACGAGCAGTACTTC
>-|TRBJ2-7|TRBV11-2|-
CASSLGHLPEQYF
TGTGCCAGCAGCTTGGGACATCTGCCCGAGCAGTACTTC
>-|TRBJ2-1|TRBV28|-
CASSLHQSSYNEQFF
TGTGCCAGCAGTTTACACCAGAGCTCCTACAATGAGCAGTTCTTC
>-|TRBJ2-3|TRBV11-1|-
CASSLAGPWADTQYF
TGTGCCAGCAGCTTAGCGGGACCTTGGGCAGATACGCAGTATTTT
>-|TRBJ2-1|TRBV20-1|TRBD2
CSARHLAENYNEQFF
TGCAGTGCTAGGCACCTAGCGGAGAACTACAATGAGCAGTTCTTC
>-|TRBJ2-3|TRBV28|-
CASSPLRGTDTQYF
TGTGCCAGCAGTCCCTTAAGGGGCACAGATACGCAGTATTTT
>few|TRBJ2-1|TRBV5-4|TRBD2
CASSFRTSGGKDEQFF
TGCGCCAGCAGCTTTAGGACTAGCGGGGGGAAGGATGAGCAGTTCTTC
>few|TRBJ2-1|TRBV10-3|-
CAISEYRHNEQFF
TGTGCCATCAGTGAATATAGACACAATGAGCAGTTCTTC
>-|TRBJ2-7|TRBV28|-
CASSLPEIYEQYF
TGTGCCAGCAGTTTACCGGAGATCTACGAGCAGTACTTC
>-|TRBJ2-2|TRBV29-1|-
CSVRSVGELFF
TGCAGCGTCCGGTCGGTCGGGGAGCTGTTTTTT
>few|TRBJ2-5|TRBV5-1|TRBD2
CASSLDSGRRETQYF
TGCGCCAGCAGCTTGGACAGCGGGAGAAGAGAGACCCAGTACTTC
>-|TRBJ1-1|TRBV7-9|-
CASSQDSNTEAFF
TGTGCCAGCAGCCAAGACAGTAACACTGAAGCTTTCTTT
>-|TRBJ1-3|TRBV27|-
CASSGSAAGNTIYF
TGTGCCAGCAGTGGAAGTGCGGCTGGAAACACCATATATTTT
>few|TRBJ2-7|TRBV28|-
CASSPPGTYEQYF
TGTGCCAGCAGCCCGCCGGGGACCTACGAGCAGTACTTC
>-|TRBJ2-3|TRBV11-2|TRBD2
CASSFSGTSSSGADTQYF
TGTGCCAGCAGCTTTTCCGGGACTAGCTCTTCGGGGGCAGATACGCAGTATTTT
>-|TRBJ2-3|TRBV28|-
CASKGPSSTDTQYF
TGTGCCAGCAAGGGTCCCTCTAGCACAGATACGCAGTATTTT
>-|TRBJ2-7|TRBV6-4|-
CASSPGAYEQYF
TGTGCCAGCAGCCCAGGGGCGTACGAGCAGTACTTC
>-|TRBJ2-6|TRBV7-9|-
CASSLAGANVLTF
TGTGCCAGCAGCTTAGCCGGGGCCAACGTCCTGACTTTC